A selection of T cell receptor beta chains follows, all from one sample in a study of molecular identifiers for immune sequencing clone quantification. In TCRdb, the PCR reads were re-called with MiXCR into one record per CDR3 protein. Seen here are about 640,000 distinct CDR3 sequences, roughly 21% observed once, and the top ten hold under 0.95%. Sequencing input: naive CD8+ T cells from blood, with Jurkat cell RNA spiked in. The receptor source for this set is a human donor in good health. Some libraries in this study had Jurkat cell RNA spiked in. The CDR3 runs from the conserved cysteine through the conserved F or W. The D gene is left open where the match is weak. Clone size is shown for a subset of rows, as once, few, many or a class of expanded clone.

clone size | J gene | D gene | V gene | CDR3 protein | CDR3 DNA
NA | TRBJ2-1 | NA | TRBV29-1 | CSVMLYSDFLTSMQFF | TGCAGCGTTATGCTCTATTCGGACTTTCTAACCAGTATGCAGTTCTTC
NA | TRBJ1-5 | TRBD1 | TRBV6-1 | CASSWDRVGNQLQHF | TGTGCCAGCAGCTGGGACAGGGTTGGCAATCAGCTCCAGCATTTT
many | TRBJ2-3 | TRBD2 | TRBV11-2 | CASSELAGGGTDTQYF | TGTGCCAGCAGCGAATTAGCGGGAGGAGGCACAGATACGCAGTATTTT
many | TRBJ2-1 | NA | TRBV24-1 | CATPPACRIYNEQFF | TGTGCCACCCCCCCGGCCTGCAGAATATACAATGAGCAGTTCTTC
few | TRBJ2-1 | TRBD2 | TRBV4-1 | CASSQVTAGRYNEQFF | TGCGCCAGCAGCCAAGTGACAGCGGGGCGCTACAATGAGCAGTTCTTC
NA | TRBJ2-7 | TRBD2 | TRBV27 | CASSSRTSATYEQYF | TGTGCCAGCAGTTCCCGGACTAGCGCAACCTACGAGCAGTACTTC
many | TRBJ2-5 | TRBD2 | TRBV6-5 | CASSYYASGETQYF | TGTGCCAGCAGTTACTACGCTAGCGGAGAGACCCAGTACTTC
NA | TRBJ1-1 | NA | TRBV7-9 | CASSLGVGLTTEAFF | TGTGCCAGCAGCTTAGGTGTTGGGCTAACCACTGAAGCTTTCTTT
NA | TRBJ1-5 | NA | TRBV19 | CASSVWWDSNQPQHF | TGTGCCAGCAGTGTTTGGTGGGATAGCAATCAGCCCCAGCATTTT
few | TRBJ2-7 | NA | TRBV6-5 | CASSYSRGFQRYSYEQYF | TGTGCCAGCAGTTACTCCAGGGGTTTCCAGCGGTACTCCTACGAGCAGTACTTC
many | TRBJ1-1 | NA | TRBV5-1 | CASSLGGPLNTEAFF | TGCGCCAGCAGCTTGGGGGGCCCTTTGAACACTGAAGCTTTCTTT
many | TRBJ2-3 | TRBD1 | TRBV19 | CASSAWTGGTDTQYF | TGTGCCAGTAGTGCCTGGACAGGGGGCACAGATACGCAGTATTTT
many | TRBJ2-1 | NA | TRBV11-2 | CASSPGASAYNEQFF | TGTGCCAGCAGCCCAGGGGCATCCGCATACAATGAGCAGTTCTTC
many | TRBJ2-7 | NA | TRBV4-3 | CASSQDTGESREQYF | TGCGCCAGCAGCCAAGATACGGGAGAGTCCCGCGAGCAGTACTTC
many | TRBJ2-5 | NA | TRBV14 | CASSRGSEYQETQYF | TGTGCCAGCAGCCGTGGGAGTGAGTACCAAGAGACCCAGTACTTC
many | TRBJ2-3 | NA | TRBV19 | CASIGTTTSTDTQYF | TGTGCCAGTATAGGGACAACTACTAGCACAGATACGCAGTATTTT
NA | TRBJ1-1 | NA | TRBV19 | CASSIMGVTEAFF | TGTGCCAGTAGTATTATGGGGGTCACTGAAGCTTTCTTT
many | TRBJ2-3 | TRBD1 | TRBV12-3/TRBV12-4 | CASSLSGTGPTDTQYF | TGTGCCAGCAGTTTATCCGGGACAGGGCCCACAGATACGCAGTATTTT
NA | TRBJ1-2 | NA | TRBV7-9 | CASSNSGSGLGYGYTF | TGTGCCAGCAGCAATTCAGGGAGCGGTTTAGGCTATGGCTACACCTTC
many | TRBJ1-1 | NA | TRBV5-1 | CASSIGQSPMNTEAFF | TGCGCCAGCAGCATCGGACAGAGCCCAATGAACACTGAAGCTTTCTTT
many | TRBJ2-5 | NA | TRBV6-6 | CASSTLGLSPEETQYF | TGTGCCAGCAGTACTCTGGGCCTTTCACCTGAAGAGACCCAGTACTTC
many | TRBJ2-2 | NA | TRBV12-3/TRBV12-4 | CASSWAQWTTGELFF | TGTGCCAGCAGTTGGGCCCAGTGGACTACCGGGGAGCTGTTTTTT
NA | TRBJ2-7 | TRBD1 | TRBV27 | CASSRTGYYEQYF | TGTGCCAGCAGTCGGACAGGATACTACGAGCAGTACTTC
many | TRBJ2-3 | NA | TRBV19 | CASSIDPSWRLGTDTQYF | TGTGCCAGTAGTATAGATCCCTCGTGGCGCCTCGGCACAGATACGCAGTATTTT
many | TRBJ1-3 | NA | TRBV9 | CASSSGTGGTIYF | TGTGCCAGCAGCTCAGGGACCGGAGGCACCATATATTTT
once | TRBJ1-4 | NA | TRBV19 | CASSIMQASNEKLFF | TGTGCCAGTAGTATTATGCAGGCTTCCAATGAAAAACTGTTTTTT
many | TRBJ2-3 | NA | TRBV6-5 | CASSYMSPRASDTQYF | TGTGCCAGCAGTTACATGTCCCCTCGTGCTTCAGATACGCAGTATTTT
NA | TRBJ2-1 | NA | TRBV7-6 | CASSLVLGSTYNEQFF | TGTGCCAGCAGCTTAGTTCTGGGGTCGACCTACAATGAGCAGTTCTTC
NA | TRBJ2-7 | NA | TRBV28 | CASSPTGGYEQHF | TGTGCCAGCAGCCCGACCGGGGGTTACGAGCAGCACTTC
many | TRBJ2-1 | NA | TRBV7-2 | CASSLLRRENTYEQFF | TGTGCCAGCAGCTTATTGCGCCGGGAAAATACGTATGAGCAGTTCTTC
NA | TRBJ2-7 | TRBD1 | TRBV19 | CASSIGPGTGTYEQYF | TGTGCCAGTAGTATAGGACCCGGGACAGGAACCTACGAGCAGTACTTC
NA | TRBJ1-4 | NA | TRBV27 | CASSTRGGKLFF | TGTGCCAGCAGTACCCGTGGGGGGAAACTGTTTTTT
few | TRBJ2-1 | TRBD2 | TRBV12-3/TRBV12-4 | CASSRRPSTSGGRGPYNEQFF | TGTGCCAGCAGCCGTCGACCCTCGACTAGCGGGGGACGGGGCCCCTACAATGAGCAGTTCTTC
few | TRBJ2-7 | NA | TRBV19 | CASSMGARAFSEQYF | TGTGCCAGTAGTATGGGGGCTAGGGCGTTTTCCGAGCAGTACTTC
NA | TRBJ1-1 | NA | TRBV19 | CASSPFTNTEAFF | TGTGCCAGTAGTCCCTTTACCAACACTGAAGCTTTCTTT